Reported below is one T cell receptor beta chain. As originally analysed: Cell counts per sample came from amplifying reference gene primers. Data came from immunoSEQ multiplex PCR; TCRdb stores just in-frame clones and leaves some out. Clone size and the V and J calls come from that table; the DNA yielded D and trimming. This sample carries 240,000 or so clones, roughly four fifths of them seen once, and the ten largest clones take around 12%. Germline assignment: CDR1 SGHDN and CDR2 FVKESK. The V and J ends lost 4 bases and 6 bases, in that order; junction bases with no gene match: 9. This CDR3 is built from 15 residues. This sample stems from a study of blood T cell repertoires in COVID-19. About the study: There were acute and convalescent COVID-19 samples, and they came from the United States, Italy and Spain. Nucleic acid was either cDNA or gDNA, and it came from T cells, B-cell-depleted T cells, or PBMCs.

Sequenced material: peripheral blood. The chain employs TRBV14 and TRBJ1-2; TRBD1 matches at 9 bases. This receptor was obtained from a woman aged 60 to 75 with active or convalescent COVID-19. The CDR3 sequence is CASSRAGDRGDGYTF. The CDR3, as DNA: TGTGCCAGCAGCCGCGCTGGAGACAGGGGGGATGGCTACACCTTC.